This T cell receptor (beta chain) is drawn from a study of blood T cell repertoires in COVID-19. Study summary: COVID-19 samples, acute and convalescent, were from the United States, Italy and Spain. In each case, the material was cDNA or gDNA derived from T cells, B-cell-depleted T cells, or PBMCs.

The CDR3 is 15 amino acids. With 0 bases removed from V and 2 bases from J, the gap between germline ends came to 11 bases. Germline V gene data show CDR1 as SGDLS and CDR2 as YYNGEE. Authors' data handling: Estimated nucleated cell counts came from reference gene primer amplification. Only in-frame clones appear in the TCRdb table, and some are missing; sequencing was by immunoSEQ multiplex PCR. V, J and clone size are taken as reported in that table, and D and trimming were inferred from the DNA itself. The repertoire holds a few hundred thousand clones, with roughly four fifths as singletons. The source is a human donor with acute or convalescent COVID-19. The donor label of this sample is uncertain. V is TRBV9 and J is TRBJ1-2; D not certain. Sequencing used peripheral blood. The CDR3 reads CASSVAGGGNYGYTF. The CDR3 DNA follows: TGTGCCAGCAGCGTAGCGGGTGGCGGAAACTATGGCTACACCTTC.